This is a list of T cell receptor beta chains from one sample in a study of neurological immune-mediated disorders. Each CDR3 protein is one row after TCRdb ran MiXCR on the 5' RACE reads. The sample includes more than 40,000 distinct CDR3 sequences, about an eighth of them seen just once. Sample: PBMCs. Receptors were obtained from a male donor with HTLV-1-associated myelopathy (HAM/TSP). The CDR3 runs from the conserved cysteine through the conserved F or W. A D gene is named only where the DNA matches it firmly. Expanded clones are given a class, and other clones once, few, many or no size at all.

d_call	v_call	cdr3_length	j_call	clone_size	cdr3_aa	cdr3_nt
TRBD1	TRBV28	14	TRBJ2-4	NA	CASSSGTVRNIQYF	TGTGCCAGCAGTTCCGGGACAGTTCGAAACATTCAGTACTTC
TRBD1	TRBV7-2	16	TRBJ1-3	many	CASSPHPGGSGNTIYF	TGTGCCAGCAGCCCCCATCCAGGGGGCTCTGGAAACACCATATATTTT
TRBD2	TRBV5-1	14	TRBJ2-7	many	CASSRTSGVYEQYF	TGCGCCAGCAGCCGGACTAGCGGGGTCTACGAGCAGTACTTC
TRBD1	TRBV9	15	TRBJ1-5	many	CASSVTGGMDQPQHF	TGTGCCAGCAGCGTTACAGGGGGCATGGATCAGCCCCAGCATTTT
TRBD1	TRBV20-1	14	TRBJ1-4	many	CSASTGFDNEKLFF	TGCAGTGCCTCGACAGGGTTTGACAATGAAAAACTGTTTTTT
NA	TRBV4-1	15	TRBJ1-1	many	CASSRGSGAVTEAFF	TGCGCCAGCAGCCGTGGTTCGGGGGCGGTCACTGAAGCTTTCTTT
NA	TRBV7-2	12	TRBJ1-5	NA	CASLDNAQPQHF	TGTGCCAGCTTAGACAATGCTCAGCCCCAGCATTTT
NA	TRBV11-3	12	TRBJ2-7	NA	CAGSIAEDEQYF	TGTGCCGGCAGCATAGCGGAGGACGAACAGTACTTC
TRBD2	TRBV10-2	18	TRBJ2-3	NA	CASSVKGAGGSSTYTQYF	TGCGCCAGCAGTGTAAAGGGAGCGGGGGGTTCTAGCACATATACGCAGTATTTT
TRBD2	TRBV5-1	16	TRBJ2-1	many	CASSLDSGGPYNEQFF	TGCGCCAGCAGCTTGGACAGCGGGGGGCCTTACAATGAGCAGTTCTTC
NA	TRBV20-1	14	TRBJ2-3	many	CSAPRPASTDTQYF	TGCAGTGCTCCGAGGCCCGCGAGCACAGATACGCAGTATTTT
NA	TRBV6-5	12	TRBJ1-1	many	CASSYSSTEAFF	TGTGCCAGCAGTTACTCTTCCACTGAAGCTTTCTTT
NA	TRBV5-1	16	TRBJ2-2	many	CASSLGIAAYTGELFF	TGCGCCAGCAGCTTGGGGATAGCGGCTTACACCGGGGAGCTGTTTTTT
TRBD1	TRBV12-3/TRBV12-4	15	TRBJ1-4	many	CASTAVGTGNEKLFF	TGTGCCAGCACCGCCGTTGGGACAGGGAATGAAAAACTGTTTTTT
NA	TRBV20-1	13	TRBJ2-1	many	CSASGPDLHEQFF	TGCAGTGCTAGTGGTCCAGACCTCCATGAGCAGTTCTTC
TRBD1	TRBV7-2	14	TRBJ1-1	many	CASRFGQGVTEAFF	TGTGCCAGCAGGTTCGGACAGGGGGTCACTGAAGCTTTCTTT
TRBD2	TRBV9	15	TRBJ2-1	NA	CASSVGAGGLNEQFF	TGTGCCAGCAGCGTAGGAGCGGGAGGGCTTAATGAGCAGTTCTTC
TRBD1	TRBV29-1	12	TRBJ2-1	NA	CSYGQGWNEQFF	TGCAGTTACGGACAGGGGTGGAATGAGCAGTTCTTC
TRBD2	TRBV12-3/TRBV12-4	14	TRBJ2-1	NA	CASGLAGGYNEQFF	TGTGCCAGCGGGCTAGCGGGGGGGTACAATGAGCAGTTCTTC
NA	TRBV12-3/TRBV12-4	13	TRBJ1-2	many	CASTGGANYGYTF	TGTGCCAGCACCGGGGGCGCTAACTATGGCTACACCTTC
NA	TRBV7-9	14	TRBJ2-2	many	CASATGGNTGELFF	TGTGCCAGCGCCACCGGGGGTAACACCGGGGAGCTGTTTTTT
TRBD2	TRBV9	15	TRBJ2-1	many	CASSVSGGLTNEQFF	TGTGCCAGCAGCGTCAGCGGGGGGCTAACCAATGAGCAGTTCTTC
TRBD1	TRBV29-1	15	TRBJ1-4	many	CSVLDRGATNEKLFF	TGCAGCGTCCTGGACAGGGGCGCAACTAATGAAAAACTGTTTTTT
TRBD1	TRBV11-3	15	TRBJ1-4	many	CASRPADRGYEKLFF	TGTGCCAGCAGACCTGCGGACAGGGGGTATGAAAAACTGTTTTTT
TRBD1	TRBV3-1	14	TRBJ1-4	many	CASSLGQGKEKLFF	TGTGCCAGCAGCCTGGGACAGGGAAAAGAAAAACTGTTTTTT
NA	TRBV18	13	TRBJ2-3	many	CASSREVTDTQYF	TGTGCCAGCTCAAGGGAGGTCACAGATACGCAGTATTTT